This T cell receptor (beta chain) was obtained from a study of blood T cell repertoires in COVID-19. Study-level information: COVID-19 samples, acute and convalescent, were from the United States, Italy and Spain. T cells, B-cell-depleted T cells, or PBMCs provided the cDNA or gDNA that served as material.

V lost 4 bases to trimming and J lost 0 bases; unmatched junction nucleotides: 8. Germline V gene sequence: CDR1 SGHTA, CDR2 FQGNSA. The CDR3 length is 16 residues. As handled by the study authors: Reference gene primer amplification gave nucleated cell count estimates. The data were produced by immunoSEQ multiplex PCR, yet TCRdb's version contains in-frame clones alone and is incomplete. Clone size and V and J calls were adopted from that table, with D and trimming inferred from the DNA. The table records tens of thousands of clones, approximately 82% of them present only once. Sequenced sample: peripheral blood. This sequence originates from a human donor in a cohort sampled during active COVID-19. The chain uses TRBV7-2 and TRBJ1-2, with 7 bases matching TRBD1. This CDR3 reads CASSSGQRGPNYGYTF. The DNA of the CDR3 is TGTGCCAGCAGCTCGGGACAGAGGGGCCCTAACTATGGCTACACCTTC. Filled out from reference TRBV7-2 and TRBJ1-2, the complete variable domain reads GAGVSQSPSNKVTEKGKDVELRCDPISGHTALYWYRQSLGQGLEFLIYFQGNSAPDKSGLPSDRFSAERTGGSVSTLTIQRTQQEDSAVYLCASSSGQRGPNYGYTFGSGTRLTVV.